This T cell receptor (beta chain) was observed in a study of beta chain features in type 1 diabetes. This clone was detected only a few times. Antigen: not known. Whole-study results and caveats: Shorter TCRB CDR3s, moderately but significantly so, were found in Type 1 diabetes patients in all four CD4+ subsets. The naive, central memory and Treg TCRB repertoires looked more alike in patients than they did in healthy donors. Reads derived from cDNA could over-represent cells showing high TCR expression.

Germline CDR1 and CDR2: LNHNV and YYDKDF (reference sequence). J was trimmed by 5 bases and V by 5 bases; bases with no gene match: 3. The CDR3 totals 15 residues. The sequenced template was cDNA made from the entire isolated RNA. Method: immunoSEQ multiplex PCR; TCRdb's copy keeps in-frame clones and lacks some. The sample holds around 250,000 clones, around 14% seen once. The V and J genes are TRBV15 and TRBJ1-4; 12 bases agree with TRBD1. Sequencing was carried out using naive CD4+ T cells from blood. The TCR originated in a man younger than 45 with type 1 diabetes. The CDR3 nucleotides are TGTGCCACCAGCGGGGGGACAGGGGGCAATGAAAAACTGTTTTTT. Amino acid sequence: CATSGGTGGNEKLFF.